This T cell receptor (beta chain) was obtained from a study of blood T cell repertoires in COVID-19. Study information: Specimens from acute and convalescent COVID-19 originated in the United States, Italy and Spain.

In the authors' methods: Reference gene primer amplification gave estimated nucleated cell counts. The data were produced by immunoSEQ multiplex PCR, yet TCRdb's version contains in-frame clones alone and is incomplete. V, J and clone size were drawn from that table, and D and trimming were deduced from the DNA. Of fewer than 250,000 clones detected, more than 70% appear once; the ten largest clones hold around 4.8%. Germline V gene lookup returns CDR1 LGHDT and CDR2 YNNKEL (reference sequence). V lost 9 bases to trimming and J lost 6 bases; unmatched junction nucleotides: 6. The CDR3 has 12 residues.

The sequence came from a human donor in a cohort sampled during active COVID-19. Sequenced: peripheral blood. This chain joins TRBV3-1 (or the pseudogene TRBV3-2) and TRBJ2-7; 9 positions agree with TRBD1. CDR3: CASGQGSAEQYF. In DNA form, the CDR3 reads TGTGCCAGTGGACAGGGGTCGGCCGAGCAGTACTTC.